This is a list of T cell receptor beta chains from one sample in a study of blood T cell repertoires in COVID-19. Sequencing was performed with immunoSEQ multiplex PCR; in TCRdb, only in-frame clones are kept and a portion is missing. The data contain some 150,000 clones, roughly 90% of them seen just once; the ten biggest clones take up around 1.5%. Sample: peripheral blood. All receptors come from a woman aged 45 to 65 with acute or convalescent COVID-19. Both conserved end residues are part of each CDR3. The D gene is left open where the match is weak. Expanded clones get a size class; other rows say once, few or many, or leave the size out.

clone size	V gene	J gene	D gene	CDR3 DNA	CDR3 protein
NA	TRBV6-4	TRBJ1-2	NA	TGTGCCAGCAACAGGGACGGGGGGCACTATGGCTACACCTTC	CASNRDGGHYGYTF
NA	TRBV4-1	TRBJ2-2	NA	TGCGCCAGCAGCCCCCTAGGGGGTGTCATCGGGGAGCTGTTTTTT	CASSPLGGVIGELFF
once	TRBV11-1	TRBJ2-5	TRBD1	TGTGCCAGCAGCTCAACAGGGGGCGGGACCCAGTACTTC	CASSSTGGGTQYF
once	TRBV3-1/TRBV3-2	TRBJ1-1	TRBD1	TGTGCCAGCAGCCAGCCCGGGACAGAGGTAGCTTTCTTT	CASSQPGTEVAFF
NA	TRBV18	TRBJ1-5	NA	TGTGCCAGCTCACCGACAAGCAATCAGCCCCAGCATTTT	CASSPTSNQPQHF
NA	TRBV4-3	TRBJ2-2	NA	TGCGCCAGCAGCCAAAGATGGCAGGGGAACACCGGGGAGCTGTTTTTT	CASSQRWQGNTGELFF
NA	TRBV4-3	TRBJ1-2	NA	TGCGCCAGCAGCCAAGATCAAGGGGGAAGATATGGCTACACCTTC	CASSQDQGGRYGYTF
NA	TRBV6-2/TRBV6-3	TRBJ1-6	NA	TGTGCCAGCAGTTACTACGGGAGTTCACCCCTCCACTTT	CASSYYGSSPLHF
NA	TRBV5-1	TRBJ1-2	NA	TGCGCCAGCAGCTGGGACAAATCCTATGGCTACACCTTC	CASSWDKSYGYTF
NA	TRBV5-1	TRBJ1-1	TRBD1	TGCGCCAGCAGCTTGGAGGACAGGGAAGCTTTCTTT	CASSLEDREAFF
NA	TRBV18	TRBJ2-3	NA	TGTGCCAGCTCACCAGGCCAGTTCACAGATACGCAGTATTTT	CASSPGQFTDTQYF
NA	TRBV4-2	TRBJ2-1	TRBD2	TGTGCCAGCAGCCCTGGCGGGGGGACTCCCTACAATGAGCAGTTCTTC	CASSPGGGTPYNEQFF
NA	TRBV30	TRBJ1-3	NA	TGTGCCTGGAGAATGGGACTTAGCTCTGGAAACACCATATATTTT	CAWRMGLSSGNTIYF
few	TRBV13	TRBJ2-7	NA	TGTGCCAGCAGCTTCCAGGGGTACTACGAGCAGTACTTC	CASSFQGYYEQYF
NA	TRBV12-3/TRBV12-4	TRBJ1-2	NA	TGTGCCAGCAGTTTATTGGCCTCGGGGGGCTACACCTTC	CASSLLASGGYTF
NA	TRBV7-9	TRBJ1-3	NA	TGTGCCAGCAGCTTAGCAGGGGTTAGGAACACCATATATTTT	CASSLAGVRNTIYF
NA	TRBV10-2	TRBJ2-7	NA	TGCGCCAGCAGCCCTAGCGCCTCCTACGAGCAGTACTTC	CASSPSASYEQYF
NA	TRBV2	TRBJ2-2	TRBD1	TGTGCCAGCAGGGACACAGGGACCTCCGGGCCGACAACGAGGGGGCTAGTCACCGGGGAGCTGTTTTTT	CASRDTGTSGPTTRGLVTGELFF
NA	TRBV6-2/TRBV6-3	TRBJ1-2	NA	TGTGCCAGCAGTTACTCGTTGACAGAAGGATCCTCTGGCTACACCTTC	CASSYSLTEGSSGYTF
NA	TRBV9	TRBJ1-5	NA	TGTGCCAGCAGCGTAGGCAGGGATCGGGGGCAGCCCCAGCATTTT	CASSVGRDRGQPQHF
NA	TRBV5-1	TRBJ2-7	TRBD1	TGCGCCAGCAGCTTGTTAGTGACAGGGAGCTCCTACGAGCAGTACTTC	CASSLLVTGSSYEQYF
NA	TRBV5-1	TRBJ2-5	NA	TGCGCCAGCAGCACCGGCCAGGGATACCAAGAGACCCAGTACTTC	CASSTGQGYQETQYF
once	TRBV5-1	TRBJ2-2	NA	TGCGCCAGCTTTCTAGTGTCCGGGGAGCTGTTTTTT	CASFLVSGELFF
NA	TRBV27	TRBJ1-2	NA	TGTGCCAGCAGTTCGTTGGGGGTCGGCGGGGACCACTACACCTTC	CASSSLGVGGDHYTF
NA	TRBV2	TRBJ2-1	NA	TGTGCCAGCAGTAGGATAGCTTTGTCCTACAATGAGCAGTTCTTC	CASSRIALSYNEQFF
NA	TRBV30	TRBJ1-1	NA	TGTGCCTGGAGTGTATTTATGAACACTGAAGCTTTCTTT	CAWSVFMNTEAFF
once	TRBV6-2/TRBV6-3	TRBJ1-2	NA	TGTGCCAGCAGTTACGACGGGAACTATGGCTACACCTTC	CASSYDGNYGYTF
NA	TRBV5-1	TRBJ2-3	NA	TGCGCCAGCAGCTCGCGTTGGGACACACTCACAGATACGCAGTATTTT	CASSSRWDTLTDTQYF
few	TRBV19	TRBJ1-2	NA	TGTGCCAGTACCTCGGACTATGGCTACACCTTC	CASTSDYGYTF
NA	TRBV5-4	TRBJ2-4	NA	TGTGCCAGCAGCTTGGGTGGCGTGAGGAACATTCAGTACTTC	CASSLGGVRNIQYF
NA	TRBV27	TRBJ2-3	NA	TGTGCCAGCAGTACGCAGGGTACAGATACGCAGTATTTT	CASSTQGTDTQYF
NA	TRBV7-6	TRBJ1-1	TRBD1	TGTGCCAGCAGCTCTCGGACAGGGGGCAGTCACACTGAAGCTTTCTTT	CASSSRTGGSHTEAFF
once	TRBV7-8	TRBJ2-7	TRBD2	TGTGCCAGCAGCTTATCTTCCGGCGGGAGGACAACCTACGAGCAGTACTTC	CASSLSSGGRTTYEQYF
NA	TRBV5-4	TRBJ2-1	TRBD2	TGTGCCAGCAGCTCGGCGAGGCTAGCGGGTGTCTACAATGAGCAGTTCTTC	CASSSARLAGVYNEQFF
NA	TRBV12-3/TRBV12-4	TRBJ1-6	NA	TGTGCCAGCAGCCCCGGGTGGTATTCACCCCTCCACTTT	CASSPGWYSPLHF
NA	TRBV21-1	TRBJ1-1	NA	TGTGCCAGCAGCCAAAGACAGGGGAGTTACACTGAAGCTTTCTTT	CASSQRQGSYTEAFF
NA	TRBV29-1	TRBJ2-1	TRBD1	TGCAGCGCAGGGACAGGGTGGGATGAGCAGTTCTTC	CSAGTGWDEQFF
few	TRBV30	TRBJ1-2	NA	TGTGCCTGGAGTCTAGCGGGAAGGGTCACTCGGGGCTACACCTTC	CAWSLAGRVTRGYTF
NA	TRBV5-1	TRBJ1-1	TRBD1	TGCGCCAGCAGTCTTCAGACAGGGTGGGACACTGAAGCTTTCTTT	CASSLQTGWDTEAFF
NA	TRBV5-4	TRBJ2-7	NA	TGTGCCAGCAGCCCCGGAGGGTCCTACGAGCAGTACTTC	CASSPGGSYEQYF
NA	TRBV24-1	TRBJ2-3	NA	TGTGCCACCAGTGATTTGTCCGACAACACAGATACGCAGTATTTT	CATSDLSDNTDTQYF
NA	TRBV5-8	TRBJ1-2	TRBD1	TGTGCCAGCACCCCTTTATCGGACAGGGGAAAAAATGGCTACACCTTC	CASTPLSDRGKNGYTF
NA	TRBV29-1	TRBJ1-1	NA	TGCAGCGCACGGACTTCTAACACTGAAGCTTTCTTT	CSARTSNTEAFF
NA	TRBV9	TRBJ1-3	NA	TGTGCCAGCAGCGTAGGGGCGTCCTCTGGAAACACCATATATTTT	CASSVGASSGNTIYF
NA	TRBV11-2	TRBJ2-7	NA	TGTGCCAGCAGCCCGGAGCCCCACGAGCAGTACTTC	CASSPEPHEQYF
NA	TRBV14	TRBJ2-1	NA	TGTGCCAGCAGCACCCGGGGTTATGGTGAGCAGTTCTTC	CASSTRGYGEQFF
NA	TRBV3-1/TRBV3-2	TRBJ2-3	NA	TGTGCCAGCAGCCAAAGCGTAATCACAGATACGCAGTATTTT	CASSQSVITDTQYF
NA	TRBV30	TRBJ2-1	NA	TGTGCCTGGAGTGTACTTGGGAGCTCCTACAATGAGCAGTTCTTC	CAWSVLGSSYNEQFF
once	TRBV11-2	TRBJ1-2	NA	TGTGCCAGCAGCTTAGATCCCCAGGTTGGCTATGGCTACACCTTC	CASSLDPQVGYGYTF
few	TRBV29-1	TRBJ1-1	NA	TGCAGCGTTGAAGATCGGGGTTACACTGAAGCTTTCTTT	CSVEDRGYTEAFF